This TCR beta chain came from a study of shared clonotypes between healthy human individuals. This CDR3 spans 16 amino acids. Deletions cut 3 bases from V and 4 bases from J, with 17 bases between. Germline CDR1 reads SGHRS; CDR2 reads YFSETQ. TCRdb's copy holds only in-frame clones and misses some; the assay was immunoSEQ multiplex PCR. In the table there are under 2.5 million clones, around 93% of which are singletons. The clonotype originates from a young man in good health. Some clones in this sample may be carry-over from other donors' samples. The genes are TRBV5-1 and TRBJ2-1; possible D gene TRBD2, 5 bases. Source material: naive CD4+ T cells from PBMCs. Subset specified: CD45RA+ positively selected. CDR3 coding DNA: TGCGCCAGCAGCTCGTCGCGGGCTCTCCAATACAATGAGCAGTTCTTC. This codes for CASSSSRALQYNEQFF.